This T cell receptor (beta chain) was identified during a study of PD-1 blockade in mismatch repair-deficient tumors. Study details: Patients had around 12 mismatch repair-deficient cancer types, all previously treated and progressing.

Mismatch repair deficiency was confirmed in all patients, by PCR or immunohistochemistry. TCR sequencing covered a few patients who responded to pembrolizumab. On this clone itself: Antigen specificity is unknown.

V was clipped by 5 bases and J by 1 base, with 17 bases between them. The CDR3 extends over 16 amino acids. Germline CDR1 and CDR2: SGHVS and FQNEAQ. The study, taken as a whole, reports: Rapid post-treatment expansion, then contraction, generally preceding radiologic response, marked tumor-resident clones.

Some clones are missing from TCRdb's copy, which holds only in-frame ones; the method was immunoSEQ multiplex PCR. In the table there are some 21,000 clones, approximately 80% of which are singletons. The TCR comes from an adult with mismatch repair-deficient cancer. Sequencing was performed on PBMCs, taken 52 weeks after starting pembrolizumab. The V call is TRBV7-8, the J call TRBJ2-5; maybe TRBD2 (6 bases). CDR3 sequence (DNA): TGTGCCAGCAGCCCAGGCGGGGTCCCTGCCCAAGAGACCCAGTACTTC. Its translation is CASSPGGVPAQETQYF.